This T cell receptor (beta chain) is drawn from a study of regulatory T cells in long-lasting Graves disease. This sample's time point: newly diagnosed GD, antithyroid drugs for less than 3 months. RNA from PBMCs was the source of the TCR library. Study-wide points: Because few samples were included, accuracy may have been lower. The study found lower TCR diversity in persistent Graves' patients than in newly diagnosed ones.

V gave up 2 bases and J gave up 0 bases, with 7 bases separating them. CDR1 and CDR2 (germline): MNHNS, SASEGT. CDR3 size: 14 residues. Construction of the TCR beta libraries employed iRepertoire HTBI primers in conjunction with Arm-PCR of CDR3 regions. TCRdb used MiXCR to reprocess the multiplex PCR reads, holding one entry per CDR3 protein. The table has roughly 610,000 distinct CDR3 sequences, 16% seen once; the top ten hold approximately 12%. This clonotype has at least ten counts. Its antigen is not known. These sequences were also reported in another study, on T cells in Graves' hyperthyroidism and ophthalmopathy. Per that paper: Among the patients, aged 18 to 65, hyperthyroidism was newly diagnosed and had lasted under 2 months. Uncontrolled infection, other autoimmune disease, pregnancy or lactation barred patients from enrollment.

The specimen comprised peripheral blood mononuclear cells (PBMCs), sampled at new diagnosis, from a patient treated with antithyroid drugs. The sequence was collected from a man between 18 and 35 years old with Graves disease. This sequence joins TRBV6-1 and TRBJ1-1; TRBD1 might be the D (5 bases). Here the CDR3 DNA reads TGTGCCAGCAGTGAATCAGGGATGAACACTGAAGCTTTCTTT. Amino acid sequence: CASSESGMNTEAFF.